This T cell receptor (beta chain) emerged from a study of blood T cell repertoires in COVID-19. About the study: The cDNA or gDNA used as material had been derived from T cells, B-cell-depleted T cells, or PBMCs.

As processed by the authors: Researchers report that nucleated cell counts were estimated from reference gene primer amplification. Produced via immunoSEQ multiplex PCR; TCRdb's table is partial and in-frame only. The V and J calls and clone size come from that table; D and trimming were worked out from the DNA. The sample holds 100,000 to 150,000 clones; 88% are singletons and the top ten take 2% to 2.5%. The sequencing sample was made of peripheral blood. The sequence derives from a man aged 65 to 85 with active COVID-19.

The CDR3 sequence is CASSSLVYEQYF. The CDR3 region has the DNA TGTGCCAGCAGTTCCTTAGTCTACGAGCAGTACTTC. The chain combines TRBV28 with TRBJ2-7, with no clear D. The V gene lost 4 bases and the J gene lost 3 bases, with 7 bases spanning the gap. The CDR3 has 12 residues. Germline V lookup: CDR1 MDHEN, CDR2 SYDVKM.